The 20 T cell receptor beta chains in this list originate from one sample, sequenced in a study of blood T cell repertoires in COVID-19. Here immunoSEQ multiplex PCR was the method, and the copy in TCRdb shows in-frame clones only, minus some. The table includes 35,000 to 45,000 clones, over 70% detected once. The sequencing input was peripheral blood. These receptors were obtained from a woman of 80 years or more with acute or convalescent COVID-19.

V and J are TRBV12-3 or TRBV12-4 and TRBJ1-2; D remains unclear. V shed 3 bases and J shed 7 bases, with 12 bases lying between them. CDR3 length equals 13 residues. The CDR3 is CASSFERGAGYTF. CDR3 coding DNA: TGTGCCAGCAGTTTCGAGCGGGGAGCTGGCTACACCTTC.

The V and J genes are TRBV12-5 and TRBJ1-5; 8 positions match TRBD1. J was trimmed by 4 bases and V by 3 bases; bases with no gene match: 11. In germline, CDR1 is LGHNT, CDR2 FRNRAP. CDR3 length equals 17 residues. As DNA, the CDR3 is TGTGCTAGTGGTTTCCCAACGGGACAGGCAGTGAATCAGCCCCAGCATTTT. This sequence encodes CASGFPTGQAVNQPQHF.

This rearrangement joins TRBV4-3 to TRBJ2-1; 11 bases align to TRBD2. The CDR3 loop spans 15 amino acids. V dropped 4 bases and J dropped 6; count of bases not matched to a gene: 5. Per germline, CDR1 LGHNA and CDR2 YSLEER. This CDR3 reads CASSPGTSGANEQFF. DNA of the CDR3: TGCGCCAGCAGCCCAGGGACTAGCGGAGCCAATGAGCAGTTCTTC.

The gene calls are TRBV27 and TRBJ1-1, with TRBD1 as a possible D gene (5 bases). Trimming stripped 1 base from V and 4 bases from J, with 22 bases between. Germline CDR1 reads MNHEY; CDR2 reads SMNVEV (reference sequence). CDR3 size: 18 residues. CDR3 sequence reads: CASSLWGHKVYGSTEAFF. The CDR3 coding sequence is TGTGCCAGCAGTTTATGGGGCCACAAGGTGTACGGGAGCACTGAAGCTTTCTTT.

The chain combines TRBV9 with TRBJ2-1; TRBD2 is a possible D gene (6 bases). Germline-derived CDR1 and CDR2 are SGDLS and YYNGEE. The CDR3 totals 16 residues. The germline V and J ends were trimmed by 0 bases and 7 bases, with 17 bases remaining between them. CDR3 in DNA: TGTGCCAGCAGCGTAGGGATGGGGGGAGTCGGAAATGAGCAGTTCTTC. Translating it yields CASSVGMGGVGNEQFF.

This chain connects TRBV18 to TRBJ1-6; D is perhaps TRBD1 (5 bases). V was cut by 4 bases and J by 5 bases, with 9 bases left in between. Germline-derived CDR1 and CDR2 are KGHSH and LQKENI. CDR3 size: 14 residues. CDR3 bases: TGTGCCAGCTCACTTTCACAGGATAATTCACCCCTCCACTTT. This codes for CASSLSQDNSPLHF.

The chain recombines TRBV25-1 with TRBJ1-2; TRBD1 matches 8 bases. This CDR3 contains 14 residues. With 4 bases clipped from V and 6 bases from J, the junction kept 7 bases outside the gene matches. Germline values: CDR1 MGHDK, CDR2 SYGVNS. CDR3 DNA sequence: TGTGCCAGCAGTGCCAGGACAGGGCAAGATGGCTACACCTTC. It codes for CASSARTGQDGYTF.

This clone was seen a handful of times. The chain couples TRBV28 to TRBJ1-5; 8 nucleotides match TRBD1. Trimming removed 2 bases from V and 0 bases from J; junction bases left unmatched: 0. The CDR3 extends over 15 amino acids. Germline V CDR1 and CDR2: MDHEN, SYDVKM. Here the CDR3 DNA reads TGTGCCAGCAGTTTAGACAGGGGTAGCAATCAGCCCCAGCATTTT. This sequence encodes CASSLDRGSNQPQHF. Full variable domain (rest looked up from reference TRBV28 and TRBJ1-5): DVKVTQSSRYLVKRTGEKVFLECVQDMDHENMFWYRQDPGLGLRLIYFSYDVKMKEKGDIPEGYSVSREKKERFSLILESASTNQTSMYLCASSLDRGSNQPQHFGDGTRLSIL.

About this clone: One end of the junction is discordant with germline, which a read error may explain. The chain carries TRBV7-7 and TRBJ2-5, with TRBD2 identical over 10 bases. The CDR3 loop spans 17 amino acids. Germline V CDR1 and CDR2: SSHAT, FNYEAQ (reference sequence). CDR3 sequence: CASSAAPSGRAVETQYF. The DNA of the CDR3 is TGTGCTAGCAGCGCCGCCCCCAGCGGGAGGGCCGTAGAGACCCAGTACTTC.

CDR3 residues: CASSLLYGYTF. The CDR3 coding sequence is TGTGCCAGCAGTCTCCTTTATGGCTACACCTTC. The rearrangement uses TRBV7-2 and TRBJ1-2; D not certain. V lost 6 bases to trimming and J lost 5 bases, with 7 bases between them. The CDR3 runs 11 residues. Germline CDR1 reads SGHTA; CDR2 reads FQGNSA.

The V call is TRBV2, the J call TRBJ2-7, with a tentative D call TRBD1 (5 bases). The CDR3 is made up of 11 amino acids. Trimming cost V 6 bases and J 5 bases, with 8 bases left between them. Germline V CDR1 and CDR2: SNHLY, FYNNEI. The CDR3: CASRETDEQYF. The CDR3 DNA follows: TGTGCCAGCAGAGAGACAGACGAGCAGTACTTC.

V is TRBV20-1 and J is TRBJ2-3, with a tentative D call TRBD1 (7 bases). The V end lost 1 base, the J end lost 9 bases, and 8 bases lay between the germline ends. Germline lookup yields CDR1 DFQATT and CDR2 SNEGSKA (reference sequence). The CDR3 is 11 amino acids. The CDR3 DNA reads as TGCAGTGCTAGAGCAGGGGGGACGCAGTATTTT. Amino acids: CSARAGGTQYF.

V and J are TRBV27 and TRBJ2-2, with D unresolved. CDR1 and CDR2 from the germline V gene are MNHEY and SMNVEV (reference sequence). V gave up 5 bases and J gave up 0 bases, with 13 bases separating them. The CDR3 is made up of 16 amino acids. CDR3 sequence (DNA): TGTGCCAGCAGTCCAGCAATAGCCTCGAACACCGGGGAGCTGTTTTTT. As protein: CASSPAIASNTGELFF.

This rearrangement joins TRBV11-2 to TRBJ2-1, with TRBD1 as a possible D gene (5 bases). The CDR3 has 15 residues. CDR1 and CDR2 (germline): SGHAT, FQNNGV. With 1 base removed from V and 4 bases from J, the gap between germline ends came to 11 bases. The CDR3: CASSLAGSVYNEQFF. The CDR3 region has the DNA TGTGCCAGCAGCTTAGCAGGGTCGGTTTACAATGAGCAGTTCTTC. The whole variable domain, filled in from reference TRBV11-2 and TRBJ2-1, reads EAGVAQSPRYKIIEKRQSVAFWCNPISGHATLYWYQQILGQGPKLLIQFQNNGVVDDSQLPKDRFSAERLKGVDSTLKIQPAKLEDSAVYLCASSLAGSVYNEQFFGPGTRLTVL.

The gene calls are TRBV7-9 and TRBJ2-5; tentatively, D is TRBD2 (6 bases). The CDR3 covers 15 residues. Trimming removed 0 bases at V and 2 bases at J, with 10 bases between. Germline V gives CDR1 SEHNR, CDR2 FQNEAQ (reference sequence). The CDR3 DNA is TGTGCCAGCAGCTTAGCGGGAGGAATTCAAGAGACCCAGTACTTC. It codes for CASSLAGGIQETQYF.

The rearrangement links TRBV3-1 (or the pseudogene TRBV3-2) to TRBJ1-1; no clear D. The CDR3 has 15 residues. CDR1 LGHDT and CDR2 YNNKEL come from the germline V gene (reference sequence). V gave up 1 base and J gave up 0 bases, with 9 bases separating them. CDR3 nucleotide sequence: TGTGCCAGCAGCCAAGGATCAGTCATGAACACTGAAGCTTTCTTT. Translated, it gives CASSQGSVMNTEAFF.

This clone was seen more than once but under ten times. The chain joins TRBV6-2 or TRBV6-3 to TRBJ2-3; TRBD2 matches 11 bases. The ends lost 6 bases at V and 2 bases at J; junction bases unmatched: 7. The CDR3 has 16 residues. Germline V gene sequence: CDR1 MNHEY, CDR2 SVGEGT. CDR3 in amino acids: CASSRRLAGLTDTQYF. Here the CDR3 DNA reads TGTGCCAGCAGCCGTAGACTAGCGGGACTCACAGATACGCAGTATTTT.

CDR3 coding DNA: TGCGCCAGCAGCCAAGAGGTCGCATCGGACGAGCAGTACTTC. This codes for CASSQEVASDEQYF. The rearrangement links TRBV4-1 to TRBJ2-7; no firm D call. This CDR3 region has 14 residues. Germline V CDR1 and CDR2: MGHRA, YSYEKL. V was shortened by 0 bases and J by 5 bases, with 11 bases between the two germline ends.

This clone was seen just once. The V call is TRBV7-2, the J call TRBJ2-5, with a weak D call TRBD2 (6 bases). V was trimmed by 5 bases and J by 6 bases, leaving 16 bases between them. CDR1 and CDR2 (germline): SGHTA, FQGNSA. CDR3 length: 14 residues. CDR3 in amino acids: CASSPGDSRKTQYF. As DNA, the CDR3 is TGTGCCAGCAGCCCCGGGGACTCCAGGAAGACCCAGTACTTC.

J is TRBJ2-3 and V is TRBV6-2 or TRBV6-3; TRBD2 matches at 14 bases. The CDR3 runs 16 residues. The germline gives CDR1 MNHEY, CDR2 SVGEGT. Unmatched junction bases numbered 5, after V lost 3 bases and J lost 6 bases. CDR3 amino acids: CASSYRGLAGVDTQYF. CDR3 nucleotides: TGTGCCAGCAGTTATAGGGGACTAGCGGGAGTGGATACGCAGTATTTT.